These T cell receptor beta chains were read from a single sample in a study of blood T cell repertoires in COVID-19. The assay was immunoSEQ multiplex PCR, and TCRdb's table has in-frame clones only and misses some. This table has roughly 400,000 clones, around nine tenths appearing once. The sequenced material came from PBMCs or T cells enriched from blood (not recorded which). The receptor source for this set is a woman in her late teens or twenties who had been exposed to COVID-19. Each CDR3 is given with its conserved first and last residue. A D gene is named only where the DNA matches it firmly. Clone size is shown for a subset of rows, as once, few, many or a class of expanded clone.

>15|TRBV9|TRBD1|NA|TRBJ2-2
CASSTWTGATGELFF
TGTGCCAGCAGCACTTGGACAGGGGCCACCGGGGAGCTGTTTTTT
>15|TRBV4-1|TRBD2|NA|TRBJ2-7
CASSLTSGMGYEQYF
TGCGCCAGCAGCCTGACTAGCGGGATGGGGTACGAGCAGTACTTC
>15|TRBV13|TRBD1|NA|TRBJ2-7
CASSFGDRGVYEQYF
TGTGCCAGCAGCTTCGGGGACAGGGGGGTTTACGAGCAGTACTTC
>15|TRBV27|TRBD2|NA|TRBJ2-7
CASSLMAGGPSEQYF
TGTGCCAGCAGTTTGATGGCGGGAGGGCCCTCCGAGCAGTACTTC
>12|TRBV12-1|NA|NA|TRBJ1-1
CASSGRNTEAFF
TGTGCCAGCAGTGGTAGGAACACTGAAGCTTTCTTT
>15|TRBV7-9|NA|NA|TRBJ2-5
CASSLQGSSQETQYF
TGTGCCAGCAGCCTCCAGGGGTCCAGCCAAGAGACCCAGTACTTC
>18|TRBV9|TRBD2|NA|TRBJ2-5
CASSDGWLAGGPGETQYF
TGTGCCAGCAGCGATGGGTGGCTAGCGGGAGGGCCGGGAGAGACCCAGTACTTC
>14|TRBV2|NA|NA|TRBJ2-7
CASRGRSTDYEQYF
TGTGCCAGCAGGGGTCGATCGACAGATTACGAGCAGTACTTC
>17|TRBV5-1|TRBD1|NA|TRBJ1-1
CASSLEGQGAGYTEAFF
TGCGCCAGCAGCTTGGAGGGCCAGGGGGCAGGGTACACTGAAGCTTTCTTT
>14|TRBV5-1|TRBD2|once|TRBJ2-1
CASGPGGQYNEQFF
TGCGCCAGCGGCCCGGGGGGTCAATATAATGAGCAGTTCTTC
>16|TRBV4-1|TRBD1|once|TRBJ2-2
CASSQVGQANTGELFF
TGCGCCAGCAGCCAAGTCGGACAGGCGAACACCGGGGAGCTGTTTTTT
>11|TRBV2|NA|NA|TRBJ1-2
CARTGAPGYTF
TGTGCCAGGACAGGTGCGCCTGGCTACACCTTC
>14|TRBV9|NA|NA|TRBJ2-7
CASSVDVSRDEQYF
TGTGCCAGCAGCGTAGATGTCTCCCGGGACGAGCAGTACTTC
>16|TRBV19|TRBD1|NA|TRBJ1-1
CASSPRAGTGGTEAFF
TGTGCCAGTAGTCCAAGGGCCGGGACAGGGGGCACTGAAGCTTTCTTT
>14|TRBV11-1|NA|NA|TRBJ1-1
CASRRDTVNTEAFF
TGTGCCAGCAGGAGAGACACGGTGAACACTGAAGCTTTCTTT
>17|TRBV5-6|NA|once|TRBJ1-3
CASSPNGRGYSGNTIYF
TGTGCCAGCAGCCCCAACGGGAGGGGATACTCTGGAAACACCATATATTTT
>16|TRBV3-1/TRBV3-2|TRBD2|NA|TRBJ2-1
CASSQEWGRAHNEQFF
TGTGCCAGCAGCCAAGAATGGGGGAGGGCGCACAATGAGCAGTTCTTC
>15|TRBV27|NA|NA|TRBJ1-3
CASSRDTFSGNTIYF
TGTGCCAGCAGTCGGGACACGTTCTCTGGAAACACCATATATTTT
>14|TRBV6-1|NA|NA|TRBJ1-1
CASRDRKMNTEAFF
TGTGCCAGCCGTGACAGGAAGATGAACACTGAAGCTTTCTTT